This T cell receptor beta chain was documented in a study of T cells in Graves' hyperthyroidism and ophthalmopathy. This clonotype was counted a few times. RNA transcripts were the template for amplifying TCR beta CDR3 regions. HTBI primers were the set used in a first-round RT-PCR of the TCR CDR3. TCRdb re-called the multiplex PCR reads through MiXCR, storing one row per CDR3 protein. The table has about 560,000 distinct CDR3 sequences, roughly 17% seen once. The length of the CDR3 is 15 residues. Germline V gives CDR1 LGHNA, CDR2 YNFKEQ. Trimming took 1 base from V and 0 from J; bases not matched to a gene: 2.

Sequencing was carried out using blood. The rearrangement joins TRBV4-2 to TRBJ1-1, with TRBD1 matching 7 bases. This sequence was found in a woman between 18 and 29 years old with Graves' hyperthyroidism. CDR3 DNA sequence: TGTGCCAGCAGCCAAGGGGACAGCATGAACACTGAAGCTTTCTTT. Its protein product is CASSQGDSMNTEAFF.